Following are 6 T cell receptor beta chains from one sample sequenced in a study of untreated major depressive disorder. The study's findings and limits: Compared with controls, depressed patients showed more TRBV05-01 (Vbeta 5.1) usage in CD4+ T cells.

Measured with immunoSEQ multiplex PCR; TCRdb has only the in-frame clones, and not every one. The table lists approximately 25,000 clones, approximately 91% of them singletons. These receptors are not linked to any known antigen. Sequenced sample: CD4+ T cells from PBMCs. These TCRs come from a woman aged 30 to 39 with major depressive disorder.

The CDR3 here is CASSLAWSTTDTQYF. CDR3 coding DNA: TGCGCCAGCAGCTTGGCCTGGTCGACTACAGATACGCAGTATTTT. The chain is built from TRBV5-1 and TRBJ2-3; D uncertain. CDR3 length equals 15 residues. Trimming removed 0 bases at V and 3 bases at J, with 11 bases between. Germline values: CDR1 SGHRS, CDR2 YFSETQ. Based on the CDR3 plus reference TRBV5-1 and TRBJ2-3, the full variable domain is KAGVTQTPRYLIKTRGQQVTLSCSPISGHRSVSWYQQTPGQGLQFLFEYFSETQRNKGNFPGRFSGRQFSNSRSEMNVSTLELGDSALYLCASSLAWSTTDTQYFGPGTRLTVL.

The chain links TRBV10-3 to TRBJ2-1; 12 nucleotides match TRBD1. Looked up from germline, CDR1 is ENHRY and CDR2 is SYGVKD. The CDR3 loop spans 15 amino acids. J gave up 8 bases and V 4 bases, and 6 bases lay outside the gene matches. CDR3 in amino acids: CAISAGTGGWDEQFF. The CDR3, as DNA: TGTGCCATCAGTGCGGGGACAGGGGGCTGGGATGAGCAGTTCTTC.

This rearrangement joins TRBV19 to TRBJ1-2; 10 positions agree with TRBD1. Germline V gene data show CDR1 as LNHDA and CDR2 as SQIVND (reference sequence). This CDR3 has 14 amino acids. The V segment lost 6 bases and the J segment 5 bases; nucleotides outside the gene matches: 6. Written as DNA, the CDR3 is TGTGCCAGTAGGCGGGACAGGGGACGTTATGGCTACACCTTC. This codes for CASRRDRGRYGYTF.

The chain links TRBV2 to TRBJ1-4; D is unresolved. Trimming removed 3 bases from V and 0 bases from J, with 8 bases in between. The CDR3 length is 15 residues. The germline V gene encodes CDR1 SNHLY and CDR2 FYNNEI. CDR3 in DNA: TGTGCCAGCAGTGAGGCCCCTTCAACTAATGAAAAACTGTTTTTT. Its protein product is CASSEAPSTNEKLFF.

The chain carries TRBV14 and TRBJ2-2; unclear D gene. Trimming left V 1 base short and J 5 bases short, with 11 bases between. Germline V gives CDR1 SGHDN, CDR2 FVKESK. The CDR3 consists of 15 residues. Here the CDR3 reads CASSQVSGPTGELFF. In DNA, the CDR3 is TGTGCCAGCAGCCAAGTGTCTGGGCCGACCGGGGAGCTGTTTTTT.

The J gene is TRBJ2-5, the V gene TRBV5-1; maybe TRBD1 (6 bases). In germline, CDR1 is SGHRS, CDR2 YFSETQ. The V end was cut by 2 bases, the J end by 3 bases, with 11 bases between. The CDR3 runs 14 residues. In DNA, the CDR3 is TGCGCCAGCAGCTTAACAGGGAGTGAAGAGACCCAGTACTTC. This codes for CASSLTGSEETQYF. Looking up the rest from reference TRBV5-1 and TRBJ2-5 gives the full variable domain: KAGVTQTPRYLIKTRGQQVTLSCSPISGHRSVSWYQQTPGQGLQFLFEYFSETQRNKGNFPGRFSGRQFSNSRSEMNVSTLELGDSALYLCASSLTGSEETQYFGPGTRLLVL.